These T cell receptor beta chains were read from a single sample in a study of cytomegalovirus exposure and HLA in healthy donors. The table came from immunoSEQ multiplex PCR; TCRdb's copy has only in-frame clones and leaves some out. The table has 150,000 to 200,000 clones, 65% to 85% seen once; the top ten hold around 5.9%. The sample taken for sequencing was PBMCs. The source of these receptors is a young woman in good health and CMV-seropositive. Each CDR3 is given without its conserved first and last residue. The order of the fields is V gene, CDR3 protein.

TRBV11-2	ASSRLAGNGYT
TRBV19	ASSIDAGSRFAQY
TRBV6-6	ASRRDSKSYEQY
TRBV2	ASSEFDRANTEAF
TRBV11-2	ASSRGTSGTREQY
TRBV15	ATSRDRVYLNYEQY
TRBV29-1	SPPGQPMNTEAF
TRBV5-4	ASSGTGQTANYGYT
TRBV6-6	ASSIKGGNTGELF
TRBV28	ASSFLSRRQVNTEAF
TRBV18	ASSSYRGTTNEKLF
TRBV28	ASSFSTASNQPQH
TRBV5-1	ASSGRDASYEQY
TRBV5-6	ASSLVGGRALDEQF
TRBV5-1	ASTRGLAGAPPYEQY
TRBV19	ASSEQRRYEQY
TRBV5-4	ASSSGGGQGYEQY
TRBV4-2	ASSLTTSGGGSSYNEQF
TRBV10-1	ASGDKNTGELF
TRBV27	ASSFGLFYEQY